This T cell receptor (beta chain) emerged from a study of cytomegalovirus exposure and HLA in healthy donors. At the level of the study: Inside one of the first data releases sat roughly 80 million unique TCRs taken from HLA-typed donors.

V was trimmed by 0 bases and J by 4 bases, leaving 9 bases between them. CDR1 SGHAT and CDR2 FQNNGV come from the germline V gene. The CDR3 is 14 residues long. Primers included in the PCR were 60 Vbeta and 13 Jbeta primers. Produced via immunoSEQ multiplex PCR; TCRdb's table is partial and in-frame only. The sample data list about 210,000 clones. The TCR sequence derives from a woman between 25 and 40 years old in good health and CMV-seropositive. V and J are TRBV11-2 and TRBJ1-2, with D possibly matching TRBD1 (6 bases). Sequencing was carried out using PBMCs. For the CDR3, the DNA is TGTGCCAGCAGCTTAGAAAAGACAGGCTATGGCTACACCTTC. This gives the protein CASSLEKTGYGYTF.